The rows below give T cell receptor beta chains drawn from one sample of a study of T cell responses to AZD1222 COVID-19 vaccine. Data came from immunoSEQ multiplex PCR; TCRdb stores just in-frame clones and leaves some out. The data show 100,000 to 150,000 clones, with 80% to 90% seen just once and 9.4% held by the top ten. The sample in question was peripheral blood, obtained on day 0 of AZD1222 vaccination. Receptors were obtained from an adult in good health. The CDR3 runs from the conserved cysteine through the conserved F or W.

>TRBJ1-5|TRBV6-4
CASSEEQGGQPQHF
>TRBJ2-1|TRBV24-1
CATSEGASSYNEQFF
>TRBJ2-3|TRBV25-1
CASSFGWGEDTQYF
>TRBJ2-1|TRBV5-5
CASSLGTGPRFNEQFF
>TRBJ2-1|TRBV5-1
CASSIRDPLSSYNEQFF
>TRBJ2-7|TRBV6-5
CASSYGEADPYEQYF
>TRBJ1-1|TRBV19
CASSILLRGTEAFF
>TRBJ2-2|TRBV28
CASSLPRAGELFF
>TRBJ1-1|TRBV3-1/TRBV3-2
CASSQQTGPTEAFF
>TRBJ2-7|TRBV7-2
CASSLAGVYEQYF
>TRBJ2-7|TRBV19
CASSVYGTALGYEQYF
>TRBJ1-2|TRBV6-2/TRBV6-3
CASSSHNAGIYGYTF
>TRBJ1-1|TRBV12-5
CASGRTGGGTEAFF
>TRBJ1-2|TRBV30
CAWTPPTGRHYGYTF
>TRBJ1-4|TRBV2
CASSGDDEKLFF
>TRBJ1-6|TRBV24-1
CATSGRYTNSPLHF
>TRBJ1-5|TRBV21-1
CASSRKPEGTGQTNQPQHF
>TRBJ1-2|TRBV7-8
CASSLISGDGFGGYTF
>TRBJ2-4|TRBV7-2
CASSLGPGTENIQYF
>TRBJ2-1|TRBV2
CASRSGQGNYNEQFF
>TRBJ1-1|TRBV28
CASLVGRNTEAFF
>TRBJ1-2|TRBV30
CAWSADEYYGYTF